This record covers a single TCR beta chain. The antigen remains undetermined. Germline CDR1 reads SQVTM; CDR2 reads ANQGSEA. CDR3 length: 11 residues. The germline V and J ends were trimmed by 3 bases and 10 bases, with 10 bases remaining between them. This specimen comes from a study of T cell responses to AZD1222 COVID-19 vaccine. Here immunoSEQ multiplex PCR was the method, and the copy in TCRdb shows in-frame clones only, minus some. The sample has around 89,000 clones, around 84% seen once. Study-wide findings and caveats: There were repertoire samples only from the period after the peak T cell response. The donors showed a predominance of white British ancestry and of females, with possible underestimation of clonal diversity.

The chain recombines TRBV29-1 with TRBJ2-1; D not certain. Sequencing used peripheral blood, obtained on day 0 of AZD1222 vaccination. The TCR sequence derives from an adult in good health. The CDR3 reads CSVETGNEQFF. The DNA for the CDR3 is TGCAGCGTTGAGACTGGAAACGAGCAGTTCTTC.